Listed below are T cell receptor beta chains from one sample, sequenced in a study of human T cells and chemical hapten exposure. TCRdb reprocessed the RACE reads with MiXCR, giving one entry per CDR3 protein. The table has 150,000 to 200,000 distinct CDR3 sequences, 25% to 35% seen once. The sequences come from whole blood, collected in connection with sensitization to the hapten diphenylcyclopropenone (DPC). Receptors were obtained from a woman between 18 and 30 years old with alopecia areata. Some clones in this sample may be carry-over from other donors' samples. CDR3s include the opening cysteine and the closing phenylalanine or tryptophan. The order of the fields is clone size, CDR3 length, D gene, V gene, J gene, CDR3 protein, CDR3 DNA. D genes are given only for firm matches. The size field is filled for only some rows; it gives once, few, many or a size class.

few	15	TRBD2	TRBV14	TRBJ2-2	CASSQGGLAGGELFF	TGTGCCAGCAGCCAAGGCGGCCTAGCGGGCGGGGAGCTGTTTTTT
-	13	-	TRBV7-9	TRBJ1-1	CASSFTLFSEAFF	TGTGCCAGCAGCTTCACCCTTTTCTCTGAAGCTTTCTTT
-	14	-	TRBV25-1	TRBJ1-6	CASSGGARTSPLHF	TGTGCCAGCAGTGGGGGGGCGCGAACTTCACCCCTCCACTTT
many	12	-	TRBV29-1	TRBJ2-7	CSVEGGNYEQYF	TGCAGCGTTGAGGGGGGTAACTACGAGCAGTACTTC
-	13	TRBD1	TRBV20-1	TRBJ1-2	CSAMRQGARGYTF	TGCAGTGCTATGAGACAGGGGGCGCGGGGCTACACCTTC
few	15	-	TRBV9	TRBJ2-2	CASSPRWGNTGELFF	TGTGCCAGCAGCCCCAGGTGGGGGAACACCGGGGAGCTGTTTTTT
few	14	-	TRBV15	TRBJ2-5	CATSRDQGTETQYF	TGTGCCACCAGCAGAGATCAGGGGACGGAGACCCAGTACTTC
few	17	TRBD1	TRBV29-1	TRBJ2-1	CSVLDRDGFGEVNEQFF	TGCAGCGTCCTAGACAGGGACGGGTTTGGGGAAGTCAATGAGCAGTTCTTC
-	12	-	TRBV2	TRBJ1-1	CAQIGGNTEAFF	TGTGCCCAAATAGGGGGGAACACTGAAGCTTTCTTT
few	14	-	TRBV9	TRBJ2-1	CVSSINDRLREQFF	TGTGTCAGCAGCATAAACGACAGGTTGAGAGAGCAGTTCTTC
few	15	-	TRBV7-2	TRBJ1-2	CASSLDGDRVYGYTF	TGTGCCAGCAGCTTAGACGGAGACAGAGTCTATGGCTACACCTTC
many	13	TRBD1	TRBV20-1	TRBJ2-1	CSFLGTGEIWQFF	TGCAGTTTTCTCGGGACAGGGGAGATTTGGCAGTTCTTC
-	15	-	TRBV7-2	TRBJ2-1	CASSLVSSAYNEQFF	TGTGCCAGCAGCTTAGTGTCTAGCGCCTACAATGAGCAGTTCTTC
few	14	-	TRBV12-3/TRBV12-4	TRBJ1-5	CASSPTGSGQPQHF	TGTGCCAGCAGTCCAACAGGTTCTGGCCAGCCCCAGCATTTT
-	17	TRBD2	TRBV4-1	TRBJ2-7	CASSQAYSGLEVYEQYF	TGCGCCAGCAGCCAGGCATATTCGGGACTAGAAGTCTACGAGCAGTACTTC
-	13	-	TRBV4-3	TRBJ2-5	CASSRSQRETQYF	TGCGCCAGCAGCCGCTCCCAAAGAGAGACCCAGTACTTC
few	19	TRBD1	TRBV10-1	TRBJ1-5	CASFINRGRKGYSNQPQHF	TGCGCCAGCTTTATAAACAGGGGACGGAAGGGCTATAGCAATCAGCCCCAGCATTTT
few	14	TRBD2	TRBV7-6	TRBJ2-5	CASSQLAVVETQYF	TGTGCCAGCAGCCAACTAGCGGTCGTTGAGACCCAGTACTTC
-	14	TRBD2	TRBV6-2/TRBV6-3	TRBJ2-3	CASSSAGGQDTQYF	TGTGCCAGCAGTTCAGCGGGGGGGCAAGATACGCAGTATTTT
-	18	-	TRBV5-1	TRBJ2-7	CASSLAGRTESSSYEQYF	TGCGCCAGCAGCTTGGCAGGGCGGACCGAATCCAGCTCCTACGAGCAGTACTTC
-	14	TRBD1	TRBV2	TRBJ1-2	CATGTGGFNYGYTF	TGTGCCACCGGGACAGGGGGTTTTAACTATGGCTACACCTTC
many	13	-	TRBV5-1	TRBJ1-4	CASGPSGNEKLFF	TGCGCCAGCGGGCCATCGGGGAATGAAAAACTGTTTTTT
-	13	TRBD2	TRBV6-5	TRBJ2-7	CAIGPAGGDEQYF	TGTGCCATCGGCCCCGCGGGAGGCGACGAGCAGTACTTC
few	14	-	TRBV7-9	TRBJ2-2	CASSLASNTGELFF	TGTGCCAGCAGCTTGGCATCGAACACCGGGGAGCTGTTTTTT
-	15	TRBD2	TRBV7-3	TRBJ2-1	CASSLSSGSNNEQFF	TGTGCCAGCAGCTTATCTAGCGGGAGTAACAATGAGCAGTTCTTC
-	11	-	TRBV15	TRBJ2-3	CATSGGDTQYF	TGTGCCACCAGCGGGGGAGATACGCAGTATTTT
-	13	TRBD2	TRBV6-2/TRBV6-3	TRBJ2-1	CATRGGSRNEQFF	TGTGCCACCCGGGGGGGCTCTAGAAATGAGCAGTTCTTC
few	15	-	TRBV4-1	TRBJ1-6	CASSQAWSAGSPLHF	TGCGCCAGCAGCCAAGCCTGGTCGGCCGGCTCACCCCTCCACTTT
-	15	-	TRBV20-1	TRBJ1-6	CSASMKGAYNSPLHF	TGCAGTGCTAGTATGAAAGGCGCCTATAATTCACCCCTCCACTTT
-	16	TRBD1	TRBV4-3	TRBJ1-1	CASSPGQGFMNTEAFF	TGCGCCAGCAGCCCCGGACAGGGCTTCATGAACACTGAAGCTTTCTTT
-	15	-	TRBV7-9	TRBJ2-3	CASSITTGLTDTQYF	TGTGCCAGCAGTATTACGACGGGACTCACAGATACGCAGTATTTT
-	16	-	TRBV9	TRBJ2-2	CASSVPTGKNTGEQFF	TGTGCCAGCAGCGTCCCTACAGGGAAGAACACCGGGGAGCAGTTTTTT
once	14	TRBD2	TRBV4-1	TRBJ2-7	CASSLAGAAYEQYF	TGCGCCAGCAGTCTAGCGGGGGCCGCCTACGAGCAGTACTTC
many	14	-	TRBV20-1	TRBJ2-7	CSGGPDRGSYEQYF	TGCAGTGGTGGCCCGGACAGAGGGTCCTACGAGCAGTACTTC
few	17	TRBD1	TRBV5-1	TRBJ2-6	CASSRTTGGTGANVLTF	TGCGCCAGCAGCAGAACGACAGGGGGCACTGGGGCCAACGTCCTGACTTTC
-	13	-	TRBV7-9	TRBJ2-3	CASSPTGQNTQYF	TGTGCCAGCAGCCCCACTGGGCAAAATACGCAGTATTTT
-	14	-	TRBV5-1	TRBJ2-4	CASSEPGTKNIQYF	TGCGCCAGCAGCGAACCGGGTACCAAAAACATTCAGTACTTC
once	14	TRBD1	TRBV6-5	TRBJ2-1	CASSLDRAHNEQFF	TGTGCCAGCAGCTTGGACAGGGCGCACAATGAGCAGTTCTTC
-	14	TRBD1	TRBV29-1	TRBJ2-1	CSVGERTGLNEQFF	TGCAGCGTTGGAGAGCGGACAGGCCTAAATGAGCAGTTCTTC
few	15	TRBD1	TRBV29-1	TRBJ2-1	CSVEGRDRSPNEQFF	TGCAGCGTTGAAGGGCGGGACAGGTCCCCCAATGAGCAGTTCTTC
-	14	TRBD2	TRBV20-1	TRBJ2-2	CSARDLTSGNLLFF	TGCAGTGCTAGAGATTTGACTAGCGGGAATTTGCTGTTTTTT
-	11	-	TRBV29-1	TRBJ1-5	CSVGDDQPQHF	TGCAGCGTTGGGGACGATCAGCCCCAGCATTTT
-	15	TRBD1	TRBV6-5	TRBJ2-2	CASSPTGSGTGELFF	TGTGCCAGCAGTCCGACAGGGAGCGGCACCGGGGAGCTGTTTTTT